This record covers a single TCR beta chain. What it binds is not known. These data originate in a study of T cells expressing NK-cell markers. For the study at large: The authors derived TCR beta repertoires from sorted CD3+CD56+NKG2C+, CD3+CD56+NKG2C- and CD3+CD56-NKG2C+ T cells. Study-level points and caveats: These clonotypes additionally ranked first within the CD3+CD56-NKG2C+ fraction of a few donors.

Germline values: CDR1 ENHRY, CDR2 SYGVKD. The CDR3 is 15 residues long. TCR beta cDNA was generated via 5'RACE template switching incorporating UMIs. From the 5' RACE reads, TCRdb lists one entry per CDR3 protein and no DNA. The sample totals about half a million distinct CDR3 sequences. Sample: blood T cells: a sorted CD56 or NKG2C T cell subset, CD4+ or CD8+ T cells, or bulk PBMC T cells (not recorded which). This TCR derives from a woman in her forties or fifties in good health. V is TRBV10-3 and J is TRBJ2-3; absent DNA, TCRdb's TRBD2 call cannot be checked. The CDR3 region is CAISEPGLRTDTQYF.